The present T cell receptor (beta chain) was sequenced within a study of Graves' ophthalmopathy and Graves' hyperthyroidism. About the research overall: Untreated patients at initial diagnosis provided peripheral blood.

This clonotype was picked up a small number of times. The CDR3 has 13 amino acids. V gave up 11 bases and J gave up 7 bases; unmatched junction bases: 7. Germline V gives CDR1 ENHRY, CDR2 SYGVKD. PBMCs were obtained from roughly 9.9 ml of fresh peripheral blood. Amplification targeted the TCR beta CDR3 regions, with RNA transcripts as the source material. HTBI-primed first-round RT-PCR preceded second-round multiplex PCR. TCRdb called the multiplex PCR reads again in MiXCR, with one record for every CDR3 protein. The table lists hundreds of thousands of distinct CDR3 sequences, roughly 21% of them singletons, with roughly 42% in the top ten.

The sequence was collected from a woman aged 45 to 65 with Graves' ophthalmopathy. The sample taken for sequencing was peripheral blood. This sequence joins TRBV10-3 and TRBJ1-6; 8 nucleotides match TRBD1. The CDR3 loop reads CASGQGENSPLHF. The CDR3 DNA sequence: TGTGCCTCCGGACAGGGTGAAAATTCACCCCTCCACTTT.